Shown below are 27 T cell receptor beta chains from a single sample sequenced in a study of cytomegalovirus exposure and HLA in healthy donors. Amplification used 60 Vbeta primers and 13 Jbeta primers. Clones were sequenced by immunoSEQ multiplex PCR, and TCRdb holds only the in-frame ones, with some missing. In the table there are about 110,000 clones, over 60% of which are singletons. Sequenced input: PBMCs. All receptors come from a young woman in good health and CMV-seronegative.

V gene TRBV4-1 combines with J gene TRBJ1-2; 8 bases align to TRBD1. The CDR3 runs to 13 residues. Trimming removed 3 bases from V and 3 bases from J; junction bases left unmatched: 0. The germline V gene encodes CDR1 MGHRA and CDR2 YSYEKL. CDR3 bases: TGCGCCAGCAGCCAGACAGGGGACTATGGCTACACCTTC. Protein: CASSQTGDYGYTF.

This clone has more than one count but fewer than ten. The chain joins TRBV6-1 to TRBJ1-1; D is possibly TRBD1 (5 bases). Trimming took off 2 bases at V and 2 bases at J, with 6 bases between the two ends. The CDR3 runs to 13 residues. The germline gives CDR1 MNHNS, CDR2 SASEGT. For the CDR3, the DNA is TGTGCCAGCAGTGAAAGGGGAAACACTGAAGCTTTCTTT. Its translation is CASSERGNTEAFF.

The chain joins TRBV2 to TRBJ1-2; TRBD1 aligns across 10 bases. The CDR3 is 15 residues long. J gave up 3 bases and V 5 bases, and 6 bases lay outside the gene matches. The V gene's germline CDR1 is SNHLY and CDR2 FYNNEI. The chain's CDR3 is CASSNPGTGDYGYTF. CDR3 sequence (DNA): TGTGCCAGCAGTAACCCCGGGACAGGGGACTATGGCTACACCTTC.

This clone was counted a few times. This chain connects TRBV2 to TRBJ2-6; perhaps TRBD1 as D (5 bases). CDR3 size: 13 residues. CDR1 is SNHLY, CDR2 FYNNEI, per germline. The V and J ends lost 6 bases and 5 bases respectively, with 8 bases between them. The CDR3 region has the DNA TGTGCCAGCAGCCAGGGTAGGGCCAACGTCCTGACTTTC. It specifies CASSQGRANVLTF. The entire variable domain, with the rest obtained from reference TRBV2 and TRBJ2-6, is as follows: EPEVTQTPSHQVTQMGQEVILRCVPISNHLYFYWYRQILGQKVEFLVSFYNNEISEKSEIFDDQFSVERPDGSNFTLKIRSTKLEDSAMYFCASSQGRANVLTFGAGSRLTVL.

This clone has just one count. The chain links TRBV7-9 to TRBJ1-5, with TRBD1 as a possible D gene (5 bases). The CDR3 is made up of 15 amino acids. Deletions cut 1 base from V and 1 base from J, with 8 bases between. Germline values: CDR1 SEHNR, CDR2 FQNEAQ (reference sequence). The CDR3 spells CASSLEAGSNQPQHF. CDR3 coding DNA: TGTGCCAGCAGCTTAGAGGCAGGGAGCAATCAGCCCCAGCATTTT.

The chain has TRBV6-5 and TRBJ1-5; the D gene is possibly TRBD1 (5 bases). This CDR3 is 14 amino acids long. Trimming shortened V by 7 bases and J by 6 bases, and 16 bases separated the two germline ends. The germline CDR1 and CDR2 sequences are MNHEY and SVGAGI. Here the CDR3 reads CASKPAGRSQPQHF. CDR3 coding DNA: TGTGCCAGCAAGCCAGCAGGGAGGAGTCAGCCCCAGCATTTT.

This clone was counted a few times. V gene TRBV13 combines with J gene TRBJ2-1; TRBD1 agrees at 8 bases. Trimming took 5 bases from V and 2 from J; bases not matched to a gene: 8. Looked up from germline, CDR1 is PRHDT and CDR2 is FYEKMQ (reference sequence). The CDR3 runs to 16 residues. CDR3 DNA: TGTGCCAGCAGCACCCCGGACAGGGTCCCCTACAATGAGCAGTTCTTC. Protein sequence: CASSTPDRVPYNEQFF.

CDR3 DNA: TGTGCCAGCAGCTTAGACAGGGGGTTCGGCAACTATGGCTACACCTTC. It specifies CASSLDRGFGNYGYTF. This chain links TRBV7-2 with TRBJ1-2; 8 bases align to TRBD1. From germline, CDR1 is SGHTA and CDR2 FQGNSA. J was trimmed by 2 bases and V by 1 base; bases with no gene match: 6. The length of the CDR3 is 16 residues. Together with reference TRBV7-2 and TRBJ1-2, the CDR3 gives the full variable domain: GAGVSQSPSNKVTEKGKDVELRCDPISGHTALYWYRQSLGQGLEFLIYFQGNSAPDKSGLPSDRFSAERTGGSVSTLTIQRTQQEDSAVYLCASSLDRGFGNYGYTFGSGTRLTVV.

This chain connects TRBV28 to TRBJ1-2, with 7 nucleotides matching TRBD1. CDR1 MDHEN and CDR2 SYDVKM come from the germline V gene. The CDR3 is made up of 13 amino acids. The trim removed 5 bases at V and 9 bases at J, leaving 9 bases unmatched. This CDR3 is CASSPTGLGSYTF. In DNA form, the CDR3 reads TGTGCCAGCAGTCCGACAGGGCTCGGTAGCTACACCTTC.

The rearrangement links TRBV6-5 to TRBJ1-1, with D possibly matching TRBD1 (6 bases). CDR3 length: 14 residues. Between the trimmed V and J ends, which lost 10 bases and 0 bases, there was a span of 15 bases. The V gene's germline CDR1 is MNHEY and CDR2 SVGAGI. DNA of the CDR3: TGTGCCACCAGGACAGAATCAGTGAACACTGAAGCTTTCTTT. This encodes CATRTESVNTEAFF.

The chain uses TRBV28 and TRBJ2-3; TRBD2 matches at 8 bases. Trimming cost V 2 bases and J 1 base; bases outside gene matches: 5. Germline V CDR1 and CDR2: MDHEN, SYDVKM. The CDR3 runs 16 residues. The CDR3 is CASSLTEAGGTDTQYF. CDR3 nucleotides: TGTGCCAGCAGTTTAACCGAAGCGGGGGGCACAGATACGCAGTATTTT.

The CDR3 reads CASSSGQGGTEAFF. CDR3 DNA: TGTGCCAGCAGCTCGGGACAGGGGGGCACTGAAGCTTTCTTT. The chain uses TRBV11-1 and TRBJ1-1; 11 bases are shared with TRBD1. The CDR3 runs to 14 residues. Germline V gives CDR1 SGHAT, CDR2 FQDESV (reference sequence). V shed 4 bases and J 4 bases; nucleotides not matched to a gene: 2.

The chain uses TRBV21-1 and TRBJ2-6; the table's TRBD1 call for D was not verified on the DNA. TRBV21-1 is reported as a pseudogene. This CDR3 has 15 amino acids. The CDR3 protein is CASNIRVAGANVLTF. CDR3 coding DNA: TGTGCCAGTAACATCAGGGTGGCTGGGGCCAACGTCCTGACTTTC.

V usage is TRBV27 and J usage is TRBJ2-1, with 14 positions matching TRBD2. The CDR3 loop spans 20 amino acids. CDR1 and CDR2 from the germline V gene are MNHEY and SMNVEV (reference sequence). V shed 1 base and J 10 bases; nucleotides not matched to a gene: 18. This CDR3 reads CASSLYGLAGGKAGSGEQFF. CDR3 DNA sequence: TGTGCCAGCAGTTTATACGGACTAGCGGGGGGCAAAGCGGGATCGGGCGAGCAGTTCTTC.

This clone was detected once. CDR3 in amino acids: CASTAPADRASEKLFF. The DNA for the CDR3 is TGTGCCAGCACCGCCCCCGCGGACAGGGCTAGTGAAAAACTGTTTTTT. The chain uses TRBV28 and TRBJ1-4; TRBD1 aligns across 8 bases. Germline loops: CDR1 MDHEN, CDR2 SYDVKM. After removal of 7 bases from V and 7 bases from J, the junction contained 14 bases not matched to a gene. This CDR3 contains 16 residues.

The chain carries TRBV19 and TRBJ1-1; weak D call: TRBD1 (5 bases). Trimming took 2 bases from V and 3 from J, leaving 16 bases between them. The CDR3 length is 16 residues. In germline, CDR1 is LNHDA, CDR2 SQIVND (reference sequence). This CDR3 is CASSIWRAQGDTEAFF. The CDR3 DNA follows: TGTGCCAGTAGTATATGGAGGGCCCAAGGGGACACTGAAGCTTTCTTT. The whole variable domain, remainder taken from reference TRBV19 and TRBJ1-1, is DGGITQSPKYLFRKEGQNVTLSCEQNLNHDAMYWYRQDPGQGLRLIYYSQIVNDFQKGDIAEGYSVSREKKESFPLTVTSAQKNPTAFYLCASSIWRAQGDTEAFFGQGTRLTVV.

V and J are TRBV6-5 and TRBJ1-2; D possibly corresponds to TRBD1 (5 bases). V lost 5 bases and J lost 5, with 15 bases in between. From germline, CDR1 is MNHEY and CDR2 SVGAGI. The CDR3 spans 14 residues. The CDR3 nucleotides are TGTGCCAGCAGTAAGGGACCGGGGGGGTATGGCTACACCTTC. This translates into CASSKGPGGYGYTF.

The chain is built from TRBV12-2 and TRBJ2-6; TRBD1, the D gene given by the table, was not confirmed from the DNA. TRBV12-2 is tagged as a pseudogene. The CDR3 length is 12 residues. For the CDR3, the DNA is TGTGGTCACACCCCTGGGGCCAACGTCCTGACTTTC. This gives the protein CGHTPGANVLTF.

The V call is TRBV28, the J call TRBJ2-1; D remains ambiguous. Germline V gives CDR1 MDHEN, CDR2 SYDVKM. The CDR3 covers 15 residues. Trimming pared 3 bases from V and 6 bases from J, leaving 15 bases between. The CDR3 sequence is CASSFHLTKPNEQFF. The CDR3 DNA is TGTGCCAGCAGTTTCCACTTAACCAAGCCCAATGAGCAGTTCTTC. The full variable domain, completed using reference TRBV28 and TRBJ2-1, is DVKVTQSSRYLVKRTGEKVFLECVQDMDHENMFWYRQDPGLGLRLIYFSYDVKMKEKGDIPEGYSVSREKKERFSLILESASTNQTSMYLCASSFHLTKPNEQFFGPGTRLTVL.

This chain uses TRBV6-1 with TRBJ1-2; maybe TRBD1 (5 bases). Germline V lookup: CDR1 MNHNS, CDR2 SASEGT. The CDR3 covers 11 residues. V dropped 5 bases and J dropped 8 bases, with 9 bases sitting between them. CDR3 in amino acids: CASSPGGGYTF. CDR3 sequence (DNA): TGTGCCAGCAGTCCCGGGGGGGGCTACACCTTC.

The chain employs TRBV6-1 and TRBJ2-2; 9 nucleotides match TRBD1. Germline CDR1 is MNHNS and CDR2 is SASEGT. V was pared by 6 bases and J by 7 bases, with 9 bases of the junction left unmatched. The CDR3 consists of 15 residues. CDR3 DNA sequence: TGTGCCAGCAGAGGTTTGGGACAGGGAAGCGGGGAGCTGTTTTTT. Translated: CASRGLGQGSGELFF.

V usage is TRBV11-2 and J usage is TRBJ2-7, with TRBD2 matching over 8 bases. The germline V gene encodes CDR1 SGHAT and CDR2 FQNNGV. The V gene end was trimmed by 0 bases and the J gene end by 0 bases; junction bases not matched to a gene: 10. The CDR3 consists of 18 residues. The DNA for the CDR3 is TGTGCCAGCAGCTTAGAAGGTTTCCTAGCGGGTCCCTCCTACGAGCAGTACTTC. This translates into CASSLEGFLAGPSYEQYF.

This chain joins TRBV9 and TRBJ2-7; TRBD2 matches at 10 bases. J gave up 5 bases and V 0 bases, and 5 bases lay outside the gene matches. Germline CDR1 reads SGDLS; CDR2 reads YYNGEE. The CDR3 totals 15 residues. CDR3 sequence reads: CASSVGVAGGHEQYF. The CDR3 nucleotides read TGTGCCAGCAGCGTAGGGGTAGCGGGAGGCCACGAGCAGTACTTC.

The chain has TRBV2 and TRBJ2-7; possible D gene TRBD1, 6 bases. V lost 0 bases, J lost 4 bases, and 10 bases lay in between. The CDR3 is 14 amino acids. Germline CDR1 is SNHLY and CDR2 is FYNNEI. The chain's CDR3 is CASSEAPGQYEQYF. The CDR3 bases are TGTGCCAGCAGTGAAGCCCCCGGACAGTACGAGCAGTACTTC.

This rearrangement joins TRBV6-6 to TRBJ2-3, with 9 positions matching TRBD2. V was pared by 7 bases and J by 5 bases, with 10 bases of the junction left unmatched. The length of the CDR3 is 15 residues. Germline V gives CDR1 MNHNY, CDR2 SVGAGI (reference sequence). Written as DNA, the CDR3 is TGTGCCAGCATAGGCGGGGGAGCGGGAGGAGATACGCAGTATTTT. Protein product: CASIGGGAGGDTQYF.

The rearrangement links TRBV14 to TRBJ1-1; 7 nucleotides agree with TRBD1. V lost 5 bases, J lost 4 bases, and 7 bases stayed unmatched. This CDR3 contains 14 residues. Germline V gene lookup returns CDR1 SGHDN and CDR2 FVKESK. The CDR3 nucleotides are TGTGCCAGCAGCAGAGGGTGGGACAGCACTGAAGCTTTCTTT. It specifies CASSRGWDSTEAFF.

V usage is TRBV15 and J usage is TRBJ2-2; maybe TRBD2 (6 bases). The CDR3 spans 21 residues. V lost 1 base and J 7 bases, leaving 31 bases between the germline ends. From germline, CDR1 is LNHNV and CDR2 YYDKDF (reference sequence). The CDR3 DNA reads TGTGCCACCAGCAGAGTAGGTCGGCGCCCAGTTTCGGGGGAAGGAAACGGGGAGCTGTTTTTT. It translates to CATSRVGRRPVSGEGNGELFF.